The clone carrying this T cell receptor (beta chain) was recorded many times. Its antigen is still unknown. MiXCR, run by TCRdb on the 5' RACE reads, gives a single entry per CDR3 protein. The sample gives some 320,000 distinct CDR3 sequences, roughly 4.3% of which show up once; 15% to 20% is in the top ten. Germline V lookup: CDR1 SEHNR, CDR2 FQNEAQ (reference sequence). The CDR3 sequence is 13 residues long. V was trimmed by 2 bases and J by 6 bases, leaving 9 bases between them. These data come from a study of T cells after yellow fever vaccination. General study points: Abundant bulk-population clonotypes could contaminate the FACS-sorted repertoires.

This receptor was taken from a young man who received the YFV17D yellow fever vaccine. This sequence joins TRBV7-9 and TRBJ2-3, with D hard to call. Material: PBMCs, obtained 15 days after the yellow fever booster vaccination. Here the CDR3 reads CASSLTPDDTQYF. The DNA for the CDR3 is TGTGCCAGCAGCTTAACACCCGATGATACGCAGTATTTT.